A single sample is the source of the 32 T cell receptor beta chains below, sequenced in a study of blood T cell repertoires in COVID-19. TCRdb keeps only in-frame clones here, not all; method: immunoSEQ multiplex PCR. This sample has approximately 150,000 clones, with about nine tenths found just once. The sequenced sample consisted of peripheral blood. These receptors all stem from an older woman who had recovered from COVID-19.

The gene calls are TRBV11-1 and TRBJ2-2, with D uncertain. This CDR3 spans 14 amino acids. Germline values: CDR1 SGHAT, CDR2 FQDESV (reference sequence). V lost 1 base to trimming and J lost 2 bases, with 5 bases between them. The CDR3 loop is CASSLGVNTGELFF. The CDR3 DNA follows: TGTGCCAGCAGCTTAGGCGTCAACACCGGGGAGCTGTTTTTT.

This clone has only one observation. CDR3 sequence reads: CASSFLAGGLYEQFF. CDR3 nucleotide sequence: TGTGCCAGCAGCTTCCTAGCGGGGGGGCTGTATGAGCAGTTCTTC. The V call is TRBV7-3, the J call TRBJ2-1; TRBD2 aligns across 12 bases. Germline V gene lookup returns CDR1 SGHTA and CDR2 FQGTGA. V shed 3 bases, J shed 8 bases, and the junction held 5 bases outside the gene matches. CDR3 length: 15 residues.

The chain uses TRBV5-1 and TRBJ2-5, with D maybe TRBD1 (6 bases). Germline loops: CDR1 SGHRS, CDR2 YFSETQ. The CDR3 is 17 amino acids. Trimming removed 0 bases at V and 5 bases at J, with 20 bases between. Here the CDR3 DNA reads TGCGCCAGCAGCTTGGGGGGCCCTCAGGGGCCGGAGGAGACCCAGTACTTC. Translation gives CASSLGGPQGPEETQYF. The variable domain in full, completed from reference TRBV5-1 and TRBJ2-5, reads KAGVTQTPRYLIKTRGQQVTLSCSPISGHRSVSWYQQTPGQGLQFLFEYFSETQRNKGNFPGRFSGRQFSNSRSEMNVSTLELGDSALYLCASSLGGPQGPEETQYFGPGTRLLVL.

This rearrangement joins TRBV28 to TRBJ1-1; possibly TRBD1 for D (5 bases). The V and J ends lost 2 bases and 4 bases respectively, with 11 bases between them. There are 14 residues in the CDR3. The germline V gene has CDR1 MDHEN and CDR2 SYDVKM. The CDR3 DNA reads TGTGCCAGCAGTTTAGGGGCCCCCGGCACTGAAGCTTTCTTT. Protein product: CASSLGAPGTEAFF. The full variable domain, with the rest looked up from reference TRBV28 and TRBJ1-1, is DVKVTQSSRYLVKRTGEKVFLECVQDMDHENMFWYRQDPGLGLRLIYFSYDVKMKEKGDIPEGYSVSREKKERFSLILESASTNQTSMYLCASSLGAPGTEAFFGQGTRLTVV.

The V call is TRBV7-9, the J call TRBJ1-1; unclear D gene. V lost 5 bases and J lost 1, with 14 bases in between. The CDR3 extends over 15 amino acids. In germline, CDR1 is SEHNR, CDR2 FQNEAQ (reference sequence). CDR3 sequence (DNA): TGTGCCAGCAGCCGACCTAAAGACAAGAACACTGAAGCTTTCTTT. Translation: CASSRPKDKNTEAFF.

The chain uses TRBV5-1 and TRBJ2-3, with a tentative D call TRBD2 (6 bases). CDR1 and CDR2 from the germline V gene are SGHRS and YFSETQ. V was shortened by 0 bases and J by 2 bases, with 10 bases between the two germline ends. The CDR3 has 15 residues. This chain's CDR3 is CASSLASVATDTQYF. CDR3 coding DNA: TGCGCCAGCAGCTTGGCTAGCGTTGCCACAGATACGCAGTATTTT.

The chain links TRBV24-1 to TRBJ2-7; TRBD2 matches 9 bases. CDR1 and CDR2 from the germline V gene are KGHDR and SFDVKD. Trimming cost V 5 bases and J 0 bases; bases outside gene matches: 4. CDR3 size: 15 residues. The CDR3 DNA reads TGTGCCACCAGTGCGGGTAGCGGGGGCTCCTACGAGCAGTACTTC. Translating it yields CATSAGSGGSYEQYF.

The chain employs TRBV9 and TRBJ1-1; D remains ambiguous. From germline, CDR1 is SGDLS and CDR2 YYNGEE. V lost 0 bases and J lost 4, with 10 bases in between. This CDR3 has 14 residues. CDR3 residues: CASSVDLAGTEAFF. The CDR3 coding sequence is TGTGCCAGCAGCGTAGACCTGGCGGGCACTGAAGCTTTCTTT.

The rearrangement joins TRBV3-1 (or the pseudogene TRBV3-2) to TRBJ1-6; 9 positions agree with TRBD1. V lost 3 bases to trimming and J lost 6 bases; unmatched junction nucleotides: 3. This CDR3 is built from 15 residues. Germline loops: CDR1 LGHDT, CDR2 YNNKEL (reference sequence). In nucleotides, the CDR3 is TGTGCCAGCAGCCACCGGGACAGGGTTAATTCACCCCTCCACTTT. It translates to CASSHRDRVNSPLHF.

V gene TRBV2 combines with J gene TRBJ2-7; 11 bases fit TRBD2. Germline-derived CDR1 and CDR2 are SNHLY and FYNNEI. This CDR3 spans 16 amino acids. Trimming took 4 bases from V and 3 from J; bases not matched to a gene: 8. Written as DNA, the CDR3 is TGTGCCAGCAGTGGGGTGACTAGCGGGGACCTCTACGAGCAGTACTTC. Encoded protein: CASSGVTSGDLYEQYF.

The rearrangement uses TRBV5-1 and TRBJ1-2; 8 nucleotides align to TRBD1. This CDR3 has 15 residues. Germline V lookup: CDR1 SGHRS, CDR2 YFSETQ. J gave up 7 bases and V 0 bases, and 8 bases lay outside the gene matches. The CDR3 DNA reads TGCGCCAGCAGCTTGGACGCCAGGGGGCCTTCTGGCTACACCTTC. The encoded protein is CASSLDARGPSGYTF.

This chain connects TRBV15 to TRBJ1-2; D possibly corresponds to TRBD1 (5 bases). Germline V gives CDR1 LNHNV, CDR2 YYDKDF (reference sequence). Deletions cut 0 bases from V and 4 bases from J, with 9 bases between. CDR3 length: 14 amino acids. CDR3 protein: CATSRERGSYGYTF. CDR3 coding DNA: TGTGCCACCAGCAGAGAAAGGGGCAGCTATGGCTACACCTTC.

This chain uses TRBV6-5 with TRBJ2-3; 8 bases match TRBD1. The CDR3 is made up of 15 amino acids. Trimming cost V 7 bases and J 6 bases; bases outside gene matches: 12. CDR1 and CDR2 (germline): MNHEY, SVGAGI. CDR3 DNA sequence: TGTGCCAGCACCGACGCCGGACAGGGCGACGATACGCAGTATTTT. Protein product: CASTDAGQGDDTQYF.

The gene calls are TRBV2 and TRBJ2-1, with TRBD1 identical over 10 bases. The germline gives CDR1 SNHLY, CDR2 FYNNEI. The V and J ends lost 5 bases and 10 bases, in that order; junction bases with no gene match: 11. The CDR3 sequence is 15 residues long. Written as DNA, the CDR3 is TGTGCCAGCAGTCTGTGGGGACAGGGGATAGGGGAGCAGTTCTTC. Its translation is CASSLWGQGIGEQFF.

V and J are TRBV18 and TRBJ1-2; TRBD1 aligns across 9 bases. CDR1 and CDR2 from the germline V gene are KGHSH and LQKENI. V was pared by 10 bases and J by 6 bases, with 9 bases of the junction left unmatched. This CDR3 has 13 amino acids. The CDR3 reads CATTGGLNDGYTF. The CDR3 DNA reads as TGTGCCACCACAGGGGGCTTAAATGATGGCTACACCTTC.

The chain couples TRBV27 to TRBJ2-5, with D possibly matching TRBD1 (5 bases). Germline V gives CDR1 MNHEY, CDR2 SMNVEV (reference sequence). V was trimmed by 3 bases and J by 5 bases, leaving 10 bases between them. This CDR3 is built from 13 residues. This CDR3 reads CASSFQGSETQYF. In DNA, the CDR3 is TGTGCCAGCAGTTTTCAGGGTTCGGAGACCCAGTACTTC.

A single count supports this clone. The chain joins TRBV6-1 to TRBJ2-7; TRBD2 matches 10 bases. The CDR3 runs 16 residues. Germline V gene lookup returns CDR1 MNHNS and CDR2 SASEGT. Trimming cost V 4 bases and J 2 bases; bases outside gene matches: 8. The CDR3 DNA sequence: TGTGCCAGCAGTGGTCTAGCGGGGGTAGGCCCCTACGAGCAGTACTTC. The encoded protein is CASSGLAGVGPYEQYF.

The J gene is TRBJ1-1, the V gene TRBV14; 9 bases fit TRBD1. In germline, CDR1 is SGHDN, CDR2 FVKESK. Trimming removed 4 bases from V and 11 bases from J; junction bases left unmatched: 5. The CDR3 is 12 amino acids. The CDR3 reads CASSRRGTGAFF. The CDR3 DNA sequence: TGTGCCAGCAGCCGAAGAGGGACAGGGGCTTTCTTT.

This clone was seen just once. The chain combines TRBV6-5 with TRBJ2-1; 9 bases match TRBD2. V was clipped by 4 bases and J by 9 bases; unmatched bases: 13. The CDR3 consists of 16 residues. CDR1 MNHEY and CDR2 SVGAGI come from the germline V gene. As DNA, the CDR3 is TGTGCCAGCAGTTCCTTACGGCGGGGGGGCCCGGGTGAGCAGTTCTTC. Translated, it gives CASSSLRRGGPGEQFF.

The rearrangement joins TRBV4-1 to TRBJ1-2, with 7 bases that match TRBD1. The ends lost 1 base at V and 7 bases at J; junction bases unmatched: 9. The CDR3 is made up of 15 amino acids. Germline values: CDR1 MGHRA, CDR2 YSYEKL. The CDR3 region is CASSQAPGGIGGYTF. The CDR3 bases are TGCGCCAGCAGCCAAGCGCCAGGGGGGATTGGTGGCTACACCTTC.

The CDR3 reads CASRSETEAFF. CDR3 sequence (DNA): TGTGCCAGCAGGAGCGAGACTGAAGCTTTCTTT. This chain uses TRBV28 with TRBJ1-1; D is uncertain. V dropped 6 bases and J dropped 5 bases, with 7 bases sitting between them. CDR3 length: 11 residues. In germline, CDR1 is MDHEN, CDR2 SYDVKM.

The J gene is TRBJ1-5, the V gene TRBV19, with D unresolved. The CDR3 has 12 amino acids. Looked up from germline, CDR1 is LNHDA and CDR2 is SQIVND (reference sequence). V shed 5 bases and J shed 4 bases, with 6 bases lying between them. The CDR3 DNA reads as TGTGCCAGTAGTGAGAAAAATCAGCCCCAGCATTTT. Translating it yields CASSEKNQPQHF.

The chain recombines TRBV5-1 with TRBJ2-3; 16 bases fit TRBD2. Germline lookup yields CDR1 SGHRS and CDR2 YFSETQ. Trimming cost V 3 bases and J 4 bases; bases outside gene matches: 8. This CDR3 comprises 18 residues. This CDR3 reads CASSSAGTSGGAPDTQYF. The DNA of the CDR3 is TGCGCCAGCAGCTCAGCCGGGACTAGCGGGGGGGCCCCAGATACGCAGTATTTT.

CDR3 residues: CASSPAPGQAQPNVKKLFF. CDR3 sequence (DNA): TGTGCCAGTAGTCCCGCCCCGGGACAGGCCCAACCCAATGTGAAAAAACTGTTTTTT. This chain links TRBV19 with TRBJ1-4; 8 bases agree with TRBD1. CDR1 LNHDA and CDR2 SQIVND come from the germline V gene (reference sequence). The CDR3 is 19 amino acids. The V gene end was trimmed by 5 bases and the J gene end by 9 bases; junction bases not matched to a gene: 23.

This chain joins TRBV14 and TRBJ2-6; no reliable D call. The CDR3 contains 14 residues. Trimming shortened V by 2 bases and J by 3 bases, and 5 bases separated the two germline ends. Germline lookup yields CDR1 SGHDN and CDR2 FVKESK. Here the CDR3 reads CASSQRYGANVLTF. CDR3 DNA: TGTGCCAGCAGCCAACGCTATGGGGCCAACGTCCTGACTTTC.

The rearrangement joins TRBV5-1 to TRBJ1-1, with 12 positions matching TRBD1. The CDR3 is made up of 17 amino acids. Germline CDR1 reads SGHRS; CDR2 reads YFSETQ. Unmatched junction bases numbered 16, after V lost 2 bases and J lost 11 bases. The CDR3 nucleotides read TGCGCCAGCAGCTTAGCTACGGGACAGGGGGCCCATCTTGGGGCTTTCTTT. Protein: CASSLATGQGAHLGAFF.

V and J are TRBV24-1 and TRBJ1-1; D gene uncertain. Germline CDR1 reads KGHDR; CDR2 reads SFDVKD. The CDR3 spans 12 residues. V was clipped by 2 bases and J by 12 bases, with 12 bases between them. The CDR3 loop is CATSDSGRVTFF. As DNA, the CDR3 is TGTGCCACCAGTGATTCTGGGAGGGTGACTTTCTTT.

This clone was recorded a few times. The chain recombines TRBV7-9 with TRBJ1-1; D unresolved. Trimming removed 5 bases at V and 11 bases at J, with 18 bases between. The CDR3 contains 13 residues. CDR1 and CDR2 from the germline V gene are SEHNR and FQNEAQ (reference sequence). As DNA, the CDR3 is TGTGCCAGCAGCACCGGAGCGGAGGATTGGGCTTTCTTT. Its protein is CASSTGAEDWAFF.

The CDR3 spells CASSFGTSTDTQYF. The CDR3 bases are TGTGCCAGCAGCTTTGGGACTAGCACAGATACGCAGTATTTT. The gene calls are TRBV5-5 and TRBJ2-3; weak D call: TRBD2 (6 bases). The CDR3 has 14 amino acids. V gave up 2 bases and J gave up 0 bases, with 7 bases separating them. In germline, CDR1 is SGHKS, CDR2 YYEKEE (reference sequence).

The V and J genes are TRBV3-1 (or the pseudogene TRBV3-2) and TRBJ2-7; no definite D call. Germline V gives CDR1 LGHDT, CDR2 YNNKEL (reference sequence). The length of the CDR3 is 12 residues. Trimming took 1 base from V and 3 from J, leaving 4 bases between them. This chain's CDR3 is CASSQGYYEQYF. The CDR3 bases are TGTGCCAGCAGCCAAGGTTACTACGAGCAGTACTTC.

The chain uses TRBV2 and TRBJ1-5; 8 bases agree with TRBD1. The CDR3 contains 13 residues. Germline loops: CDR1 SNHLY, CDR2 FYNNEI. The trim removed 5 bases at V and 7 bases at J, leaving 4 bases unmatched. CDR3 sequence (DNA): TGTGCCAGCAGTCCAGGGGGCGGGCAGCCCCAGCATTTT. Amino acid sequence: CASSPGGGQPQHF.

This chain joins TRBV2 and TRBJ2-5, with TRBD1 matching 9 bases. This CDR3 is 13 amino acids long. Trimming removed 8 bases from V and 3 bases from J; junction bases left unmatched: 4. Germline values: CDR1 SNHLY, CDR2 FYNNEI. Here the CDR3 DNA reads TGTGCCAGCCCGGGACAGGGTGAAGAGACCCAGTACTTC. Its translation: CASPGQGEETQYF.